The 10 T cell receptor beta chains below all came from one sample that was sequenced in a study of blood T cell repertoires in COVID-19. Assay used: immunoSEQ multiplex PCR; TCRdb lists only in-frame clones, some missing. The sample lists 63,000 or so clones; approximately 90% were seen once. Sample: peripheral blood. Receptor source: a human donor in a cohort sampled during active COVID-19.

This clone appeared a single time. The chain has TRBV7-9 and TRBJ1-3, with D possibly TRBD1 on 6 matching bases. Germline assignment: CDR1 SEHNR and CDR2 FQNEAQ (reference sequence). Trimming took 5 bases from V and 9 from J, leaving 20 bases between them. The CDR3 consists of 15 residues. In DNA, the CDR3 is TGTGCCAGCAGCACCACACCGGGACAAAGGGGCACCATATATTTT. As protein: CASSTTPGQRGTIYF.

This rearrangement joins TRBV11-2 to TRBJ2-7; D perhaps matches TRBD1 (6 bases). Trimming removed 5 bases at V and 0 bases at J, with 11 bases between. From germline, CDR1 is SGHAT and CDR2 FQNNGV. The CDR3 is made up of 14 amino acids. The CDR3 coding sequence is TGTGCCAGCAGCGGTGGGGGCACCTCCTACGAGCAGTACTTC. Translation: CASSGGGTSYEQYF. The full variable domain, its missing parts supplied by reference TRBV11-2 and TRBJ2-7, is EAGVAQSPRYKIIEKRQSVAFWCNPISGHATLYWYQQILGQGPKLLIQFQNNGVVDDSQLPKDRFSAERLKGVDSTLKIQPAKLEDSAVYLCASSGGGTSYEQYFGPGTRLTVT.

This chain connects TRBV11-2 to TRBJ2-1; 13 nucleotides match TRBD2. V shed 5 bases and J 9 bases; nucleotides not matched to a gene: 13. This CDR3 is 17 amino acids long. In germline, CDR1 is SGHAT, CDR2 FQNNGV. In DNA form, the CDR3 reads TGTGCCAGCAGCAAACCGGGACTAGCGGGACTTCTAGGTGAGCAGTTCTTC. The encoded protein is CASSKPGLAGLLGEQFF.

The genes are TRBV5-1 and TRBJ2-3; 13 bases match TRBD2. The CDR3 runs 17 residues. V dropped 4 bases and J dropped 2; count of bases not matched to a gene: 7. Germline-derived CDR1 and CDR2 are SGHRS and YFSETQ. The chain's CDR3 is CASSLGLAGKFTDTQYF. The CDR3 DNA follows: TGCGCCAGCAGCCTGGGACTAGCGGGGAAATTCACAGATACGCAGTATTTT.

The chain couples TRBV28 to TRBJ2-5; tentative D call: TRBD2 (6 bases). Germline V gene sequence: CDR1 MDHEN, CDR2 SYDVKM. The CDR3 consists of 17 residues. Trimming shortened V by 1 base and J by 5 bases, and 20 bases separated the two germline ends. CDR3 in amino acids: CASSLSLETRSRETQYF. The CDR3 nucleotides read TGTGCCAGCAGTTTATCCCTCGAGACTAGGTCCCGGGAGACCCAGTACTTC.

The rearrangement uses TRBV6-5 and TRBJ1-5, with no clear D. CDR3 length equals 13 residues. The germline gives CDR1 MNHEY, CDR2 SVGAGI. Trimming removed 2 bases from V and 5 bases from J, with 7 bases in between. This chain's CDR3 is CASSYGSDQPQHF. The CDR3 DNA reads as TGTGCCAGCAGTTACGGGAGTGATCAGCCCCAGCATTTT.

This sequence joins TRBV7-3 and TRBJ2-3; 9 bases fit TRBD2. Trimming removed 5 bases from V and 1 base from J; junction bases left unmatched: 7. This CDR3 comprises 16 residues. CDR1 SGHTA and CDR2 FQGTGA come from the germline V gene. The CDR3 loop reads CASSPHSGSGTDTQYF. The CDR3 nucleotides read TGTGCCAGCAGCCCCCATAGCGGGAGCGGCACAGATACGCAGTATTTT.

This chain connects TRBV7-9 to TRBJ2-7, with a tentative D call TRBD1 (5 bases). The CDR3 totals 12 residues. Trimming took 4 bases from V and 3 from J, leaving 7 bases between them. CDR1 and CDR2 from the germline V gene are SEHNR and FQNEAQ (reference sequence). Here the CDR3 reads CASSYQGYEQYF. The DNA for the CDR3 is TGTGCCAGCAGCTATCAGGGCTACGAGCAGTACTTC.

The rearrangement links TRBV11-1 to TRBJ2-2, with D unresolved. CDR1 and CDR2 from the germline V gene are SGHAT and FQDESV (reference sequence). Trimming stripped 1 base from V and 3 bases from J, with 3 bases between. The CDR3 is 13 residues long. CDR3 sequence: CASSLVDTGELFF. The CDR3 DNA reads as TGTGCCAGCAGCTTAGTAGACACCGGGGAGCTGTTTTTT.

This chain connects TRBV5-4 to TRBJ2-1; D not resolved. CDR1 is SGHNT, CDR2 YYREEE, per germline (reference sequence). The CDR3 spans 13 residues. Trimming left V 2 bases short and J 7 bases short, with 10 bases between. The CDR3 DNA follows: TGTGCCAGCAGCTTTGGTGAGGTGAATGAGCAGTTCTTC. Its protein product is CASSFGEVNEQFF. The entire variable domain, with the rest obtained from reference TRBV5-4 and TRBJ2-1, is as follows: ETGVTQSPTHLIKTRGQQVTLRCSSQSGHNTVSWYQQALGQGPQFIFQYYREEENGRGNFPPRFSGLQFPNYSSELNVNALELDDSALYLCASSFGEVNEQFFGPGTRLTVL.